Each of the 14 T cell receptor beta chains below was sequenced from the same sample in a study of blood T cell repertoires in COVID-19. TCRdb's table, derived via immunoSEQ multiplex PCR, lists solely in-frame clones and lacks some. The sample gives 350,000 to 450,000 clones, 70% to 90% of which show up once; approximately 2.5% is in the top ten. The sequencing sample was made of peripheral blood. These receptors all stem from a woman aged 60-75 years with COVID-19, enrolled during active disease.

The rearrangement links TRBV27 to TRBJ1-6; D not certain. V lost 5 bases and J lost 4, with 21 bases in between. CDR1 is MNHEY, CDR2 SMNVEV, per germline (reference sequence). CDR3 length: 18 residues. For the CDR3, the DNA is TGTGCCAGCAGTCCCCGGAATGGACTTCGGGCATATAATTCACCCCTCCACTTT. This sequence encodes CASSPRNGLRAYNSPLHF.

V is TRBV6-5 and J is TRBJ1-2; tentatively, D is TRBD1 (5 bases). The CDR3 length is 13 residues. CDR1 and CDR2 from the germline V gene are MNHEY and SVGAGI. Trimming cost V 0 bases and J 7 bases, with 9 bases left between them. The CDR3 DNA reads TGTGCCAGCAGTTACTCGGTCAGGGCTGGCTACACCTTC. It translates to CASSYSVRAGYTF.

V gene TRBV5-1 combines with J gene TRBJ1-2; tentative D call: TRBD1 (5 bases). Trimming stripped 0 bases from V and 5 bases from J, with 8 bases between. CDR1 and CDR2 from the germline V gene are SGHRS and YFSETQ. The CDR3 has 13 amino acids. The CDR3 sequence: CASSLDRLYGYTF. CDR3 coding DNA: TGCGCCAGCAGCTTGGACAGGCTGTATGGCTACACCTTC.

The chain links TRBV5-8 to TRBJ2-1, with TRBD2 matching over 14 bases. Germline CDR1 SGHTS, CDR2 YDEGEE. This CDR3 region has 16 residues. J lost 4 bases, V lost 3 bases, and 3 bases had no gene match. DNA of the CDR3: TGTGCCAGCAGCTCAGGGACTAGCGGGGGTTACAATGAGCAGTTCTTC. Protein product: CASSSGTSGGYNEQFF.

This chain connects TRBV2 to TRBJ2-7; 8 bases match TRBD2. This CDR3 spans 14 amino acids. Trimming took 8 bases from V and 3 from J; bases not matched to a gene: 9. Germline V gene sequence: CDR1 SNHLY, CDR2 FYNNEI. CDR3 nucleotides: TGTGCCAGCTGCGGGGGGAACAGAAGCTACGAGCAGTACTTC. Residues: CASCGGNRSYEQYF.

The CDR3 loop reads CASSSRTGGDYNEQFF. The DNA for the CDR3 is TGTGCCAGCAGCTCCCGGACAGGAGGAGACTACAATGAGCAGTTCTTC. This chain connects TRBV7-8 to TRBJ2-1; 7 bases match TRBD1. V lost 4 bases to trimming and J lost 3 bases; unmatched junction nucleotides: 9. In germline, CDR1 is SGHVS, CDR2 FQNEAQ. This CDR3 contains 16 residues.

The chain links TRBV7-3 to TRBJ1-1; 7 nucleotides line up with TRBD1. The CDR3 is made up of 13 amino acids. With 5 bases clipped from V and 11 bases from J, the junction kept 11 bases outside the gene matches. Germline V gene sequence: CDR1 SGHTA, CDR2 FQGTGA. The CDR3 DNA reads as TGTGCCAGCAGCCCAGGGACAGCTGAGAATGCTTTCTTT. Its protein is CASSPGTAENAFF. The complete variable domain, with remaining parts taken from reference TRBV7-3 and TRBJ1-1, reads GAGVSQTPSNKVTEKGKYVELRCDPISGHTALYWYRQSLGQGPEFLIYFQGTGAADDSGLPNDRFFAVRPEGSVSTLKIQRTERGDSAVYLCASSPGTAENAFFGQGTRLTVV.

The rearrangement links TRBV6-2 or TRBV6-3 to TRBJ1-5; possibly TRBD1 for D (5 bases). CDR1 is MNHEY, CDR2 SVGEGT, per germline. The V gene lost 2 bases and the J gene lost 0 bases, with 8 bases spanning the gap. The CDR3 spans 15 residues. This chain's CDR3 is CASSYNTGSNQPQHF. CDR3 coding DNA: TGTGCCAGCAGTTACAACACAGGTAGCAATCAGCCCCAGCATTTT.

The chain recombines TRBV6-6 with TRBJ1-2; D unresolved. The CDR3 has 12 residues. CDR1 is MNHNY, CDR2 SVGAGI, per germline (reference sequence). V was cut by 6 bases and J by 8 bases, with 13 bases left in between. CDR3 nucleotide sequence: TGTGCCAGCAGCCAACTTGAGGTGGGCTACACCTTC. As protein: CASSQLEVGYTF.

The V and J genes are TRBV5-1 and TRBJ1-1; weak D call: TRBD1 (6 bases). V dropped 3 bases and J dropped 6 bases, with 12 bases sitting between them. Germline V gene data show CDR1 as SGHRS and CDR2 as YFSETQ. The CDR3 consists of 13 residues. The CDR3 reads CASSSTGFPEAFF. The CDR3 DNA is TGCGCCAGCAGCTCTACAGGGTTCCCTGAAGCTTTCTTT.

This chain uses TRBV30 with TRBJ2-7; 8 positions agree with TRBD1. V lost 2 bases and J lost 4; bases outside the gene matches: 10. The CDR3 covers 15 residues. The germline gives CDR1 GTSNPN, CDR2 SVGIG (reference sequence). As DNA, the CDR3 is TGTGCCTGGAGTCTGCTAAGGACAGGGTTGTACGAGCAGTACTTC. Translation gives CAWSLLRTGLYEQYF.

This clone was counted a few times. The rearrangement links TRBV6-5 to TRBJ2-7; 12 positions agree with TRBD1. From germline, CDR1 is MNHEY and CDR2 SVGAGI. The CDR3 is 16 residues long. Trimming cost V 2 bases and J 5 bases; bases outside gene matches: 7. The CDR3: CASSYIPGQGADEQYF. CDR3 DNA: TGTGCCAGCAGTTACATCCCGGGACAGGGGGCGGACGAGCAGTACTTC.

The rearrangement links TRBV5-1 to TRBJ2-7; 7 nucleotides line up with TRBD1. The V gene end was trimmed by 4 bases and the J gene end by 1 base; junction bases not matched to a gene: 5. Germline CDR1 is SGHRS and CDR2 is YFSETQ. There are 14 residues in the CDR3. This CDR3 reads CASSRSGQSYEQYF. The CDR3 nucleotides read TGCGCCAGCAGCCGTTCGGGACAGTCCTACGAGCAGTACTTC. Supplemented by reference TRBV5-1 and TRBJ2-7, the full variable domain reads KAGVTQTPRYLIKTRGQQVTLSCSPISGHRSVSWYQQTPGQGLQFLFEYFSETQRNKGNFPGRFSGRQFSNSRSEMNVSTLELGDSALYLCASSRSGQSYEQYFGPGTRLTVT.

The chain links TRBV29-1 to TRBJ1-1; TRBD1 agrees at 9 bases. The germline CDR1 and CDR2 sequences are SQVTM and ANQGSEA. V shed 7 bases, J shed 0 bases, and the junction held 9 bases outside the gene matches. The CDR3 is 15 amino acids. The CDR3 DNA is TGCAGCGCCATCGGGACAGGGTCCCTGAACACTGAAGCTTTCTTT. This gives the protein CSAIGTGSLNTEAFF. Full variable domain (remainder filled in from reference TRBV29-1 and TRBJ1-1): SAVISQKPSRDICQRGTSLTIQCQVDSQVTMMFWYRQQPGQSLTLIATANQGSEATYESGFVIDKFPISRPNLTFSTLTVSNMSPEDSSIYLCSAIGTGSLNTEAFFGQGTRLTVV.